This TCR beta chain was documented in a study of blood T cells in healthy people across ages. Through a sample-barcoded 5' primer and a J-beta primer mix, a second PCR was run for roughly 7 to 12 cycles. TCRdb reprocessed the 5' RACE reads with MiXCR, giving one entry per CDR3 protein. The table lists just under 550,000 distinct CDR3 sequences, more than 20% of them singletons. Germline V CDR1 and CDR2: SQVTM, ANQGSEA. Trimming took off 7 bases at V and 0 bases at J, with 7 bases between the two ends. The CDR3 covers 13 residues. These same records also appear under a second study, on T cells of mothers and their children.

The source is a boy between 10 and 17 years old in good health. The genes are TRBV29-1 and TRBJ2-6; D ambiguous. Sequencing used blood. The DNA of the CDR3 is TGCAGCGCCCGACCCTCTGGGGCCAACGTCCTGACTTTC. The encoded protein is CSARPSGANVLTF.